This TCR beta chain was observed in a study of Graves' ophthalmopathy and Graves' hyperthyroidism. Per germline, CDR1 MRHNA and CDR2 SNTAGT. V lost 4 bases, J lost 5 bases, and 8 bases stayed unmatched. This CDR3 region has 16 residues. This clonotype has ten or more counts. Reliance was placed on clinical symptoms, serum thyroxine, TRAb, thyroid ultrasound and orbital computed tomography for diagnosis. Researchers took RNA transcripts and amplified TCR beta CDR3 regions from them. Amplification began with first-round RT-PCR using HTBI primers, then second-round multiplex PCR was performed. In TCRdb, the multiplex PCR reads were re-called with MiXCR into one record per CDR3 protein. The repertoire consists of 350,000 to 450,000 distinct CDR3 sequences, with approximately 21% occurring once and the leading ten covering 2.5% to 3.5%.

Sequences were obtained from peripheral blood. This chain connects TRBV6-4 to TRBJ2-2; 9 nucleotides match TRBD2. The origin of this receptor is a woman younger than 30 with stable Graves' hyperthyroidism. CDR3 in amino acids: CASSGEAGGGTGELFF. The CDR3 bases are TGTGCCAGCAGTGGTGAAGCGGGAGGAGGTACCGGGGAGCTGTTTTTT.